Presented here are 18 T cell receptor beta chains from one specimen sequenced in a study of cytomegalovirus exposure and HLA in healthy donors. A multiplex PCR was run with 60 Vbeta primers and 13 Jbeta primers. Only in-frame clones appear in the TCRdb table, and some are missing; sequencing was by immunoSEQ multiplex PCR. The table has approximately 150,000 clones, around four fifths seen once. The sample comprised PBMCs. Receptor source: a boy aged 2 to 10 in good health and CMV-seronegative.

The chain combines TRBV9 with TRBJ1-2; TRBD1 matches at 8 bases. With 4 bases clipped from V and 1 base from J, the junction kept 15 bases outside the gene matches. Germline V CDR1 and CDR2: SGDLS, YYNGEE. The CDR3 contains 18 residues. CDR3 amino acids: CASSLQIATGAGNYGYTF. CDR3 nucleotides: TGTGCCAGCAGCCTTCAAATAGCGACAGGGGCCGGTAACTATGGCTACACCTTC.

This chain joins TRBV11-2 and TRBJ2-7; 8 bases are shared with TRBD1. The CDR3 has 16 residues. Trimming at V came to 2 bases and at J to 2 bases, leaving 8 bases not matched to a gene. The V gene's germline CDR1 is SGHAT and CDR2 FQNNGV. The CDR3 DNA reads as TGTGCCAGCAGCTTAAGGGGAGACAGGGGCGCCTACGAGCAGTACTTC. This encodes CASSLRGDRGAYEQYF.

The genes are TRBV5-1 and TRBJ1-4, with 7 bases fitting TRBD1. Germline loops: CDR1 SGHRS, CDR2 YFSETQ. Unmatched junction bases numbered 5, after V lost 4 bases and J lost 5 bases. The CDR3 covers 14 residues. CDR3 amino acids: CASSNHRGNEKLFF. For the CDR3, the DNA is TGCGCCAGCAGCAATCACAGGGGAAATGAAAAACTGTTTTTT.

The rearrangement joins TRBV18 to TRBJ1-2, with 8 bases lining up with TRBD1. Germline trimming cut 2 bases from V and 3 bases from J; bases unmatched to any gene: 5. The CDR3 runs to 15 residues. Per the germline V gene, CDR1 is KGHSH and CDR2 is LQKENI. CDR3 coding DNA: TGTGCCAGCTCACCAGGACAGGGACCCTACTATGGCTACACCTTC. Its protein product is CASSPGQGPYYGYTF. The variable domain in full, completed from reference TRBV18 and TRBJ1-2, reads NAGVMQNPRHLVRRRGQEARLRCSPMKGHSHVYWYRQLPEEGLKFMVYLQKENIIDESGMPKERFSAEFPKEGPSILRIQQVVRGDSAAYFCASSPGQGPYYGYTFGSGTRLTVV.

The chain employs TRBV9 and TRBJ1-2, with unresolved D. Germline CDR1 and CDR2: SGDLS and YYNGEE. The V and J ends lost 2 bases and 2 bases respectively, with 13 bases between them. The length of the CDR3 is 15 residues. DNA for the CDR3: TGTGCCAGCAGCGTTGCCCAGACACAAAACTATGGCTACACCTTC. Translation: CASSVAQTQNYGYTF. Using reference TRBV9 and TRBJ1-2 for the parts outside the CDR3, the full variable domain is DSGVTQTPKHLITATGQRVTLRCSPRSGDLSVYWYQQSLDQGLQFLIQYYNGEERAKGNILERFSAQQFPDLHSELNLSSLELGDSALYFCASSVAQTQNYGYTFGSGTRLTVV.

The genes are TRBV29-1 and TRBJ1-2; 10 bases map to TRBD1. The CDR3 runs to 20 residues. The germline gives CDR1 SQVTM, CDR2 ANQGSEA. The V segment lost 0 bases and the J segment 2 bases; nucleotides outside the gene matches: 18. The CDR3 nucleotides are TGCAGCGTTGAAGATATGGACCTCCCCCCGGGACAGGGGACGAACTATGGCTACACCTTC. Its protein is CSVEDMDLPPGQGTNYGYTF.

The chain recombines TRBV7-9 with TRBJ1-2; no firm D call. This CDR3 region has 11 residues. Germline V CDR1 and CDR2: SEHNR, FQNEAQ (reference sequence). The germline V and J ends were trimmed by 6 bases and 8 bases, with 10 bases remaining between them. The CDR3 region is CASSLELGYTF. DNA of the CDR3: TGTGCCAGCAGTCTCGAGCTCGGCTACACCTTC.

Here the CDR3 reads CASSPSDTEAFF. The CDR3 bases are TGTGCCAGCTCACCCTCCGACACTGAAGCTTTCTTT. J is TRBJ1-1 and V is TRBV18, with no clear D. V gave up 3 bases and J gave up 3 bases, with 5 bases separating them. The length of the CDR3 is 12 residues. CDR1 and CDR2 (germline): KGHSH, LQKENI.

The rearrangement joins TRBV29-1 to TRBJ2-2; tentative D call: TRBD2 (5 bases). Germline CDR1 is SQVTM and CDR2 is ANQGSEA. Trimming cost V 5 bases and J 1 base, with 14 bases left between them. This CDR3 spans 15 amino acids. In DNA form, the CDR3 reads TGCAGCGTTTATCCTGAGGGTAGGAACACCGGGGAGCTGTTTTTT. This sequence encodes CSVYPEGRNTGELFF.

This clone was picked up a small number of times. The rearrangement joins TRBV4-1 to TRBJ1-1; D call uncertain. V was cut by 1 base and J by 1 base, with 10 bases left in between. Per germline, CDR1 MGHRA and CDR2 YSYEKL. The length of the CDR3 is 15 residues. DNA of the CDR3: TGCGCCAGCAGCCAAGTAAAGGGAGCGAACACTGAAGCTTTCTTT. The encoded protein is CASSQVKGANTEAFF.

The chain recombines TRBV9 with TRBJ1-5, with D possibly matching TRBD1 (6 bases). The CDR3 is 15 amino acids. Germline CDR1 reads SGDLS; CDR2 reads YYNGEE. V gave up 3 bases and J gave up 3 bases, with 13 bases separating them. The CDR3 bases are TGTGCCAGCAGCGGACAGGCAGGATCCAATCAGCCCCAGCATTTT. Translated, it gives CASSGQAGSNQPQHF.

The V gene is TRBV4-1, the J gene TRBJ1-2; D perhaps matches TRBD1 (5 bases). The V end was cut by 4 bases, the J end by 5 bases, with 17 bases between. This CDR3 spans 15 amino acids. Germline V gene sequence: CDR1 MGHRA, CDR2 YSYEKL. CDR3 in DNA: TGCGCCAGCAGCCCCCTTATCGGGGGATGGTATGGCTACACCTTC. This gives the protein CASSPLIGGWYGYTF.

The chain uses TRBV4-2 and TRBJ1-1; 7 bases align to TRBD1. Germline CDR1 LGHNA, CDR2 YNFKEQ. The CDR3 contains 14 residues. The J segment lost 2 bases and the V segment lost 3 bases, leaving 3 bases of the junction unmatched. CDR3 sequence reads: CASSQGQTNTEAFF. CDR3 coding DNA: TGTGCCAGCAGCCAGGGACAGACTAACACTGAAGCTTTCTTT.

This chain links TRBV7-6 with TRBJ2-5, with D possibly matching TRBD1 (6 bases). V dropped 2 bases and J dropped 5 bases, with 15 bases sitting between them. This CDR3 contains 15 residues. Germline loops: CDR1 SGHVS, CDR2 FNYEAQ. This CDR3 is CASSLHRVITETQYF. CDR3 DNA sequence: TGTGCCAGCAGCTTACACAGGGTAATCACGGAGACCCAGTACTTC.

V is TRBV5-1 and J is TRBJ2-7, with 8 bases aligning to TRBD2. Germline lookup yields CDR1 SGHRS and CDR2 YFSETQ. V shed 0 bases, J shed 0 bases, and the junction held 5 bases outside the gene matches. This CDR3 has 16 residues. In nucleotides, the CDR3 is TGCGCCAGCAGCTTGGAGAGCGGGGGCACCTCCTACGAGCAGTACTTC. The encoded protein is CASSLESGGTSYEQYF.

The chain couples TRBV25-1 to TRBJ2-3; D may be TRBD2 (5 bases). The germline V and J ends were trimmed by 8 bases and 5 bases, with 8 bases remaining between them. The germline V gene has CDR1 MGHDK and CDR2 SYGVNS. The CDR3 sequence is 11 residues long. CDR3 amino acids: CASGLLDTQYF. The CDR3 coding sequence is TGTGCCAGCGGACTGTTAGATACGCAGTATTTT.

The rearrangement joins TRBV4-1 to TRBJ1-1; TRBD1 matches at 9 bases. CDR1 and CDR2 (germline): MGHRA, YSYEKL. The V and J ends lost 5 bases and 6 bases, in that order; junction bases with no gene match: 4. CDR3 length: 13 amino acids. The CDR3 reads CASSARQGAEAFF. The CDR3 DNA reads as TGCGCCAGCAGCGCAAGACAGGGGGCTGAAGCTTTCTTT.

The chain links TRBV5-8 to TRBJ2-2; 8 bases line up with TRBD1. J gave up 7 bases and V 5 bases, and 7 bases lay outside the gene matches. The CDR3 is 14 residues long. Germline V CDR1 and CDR2: SGHTS, YDEGEE. The CDR3 coding sequence is TGTGCCAGCAGTTCAGGGGGCGTTTTCGGGGAGCTGTTTTTT. This sequence encodes CASSSGGVFGELFF.